This T cell receptor beta chain was recovered during a study of Graves' ophthalmopathy and Graves' hyperthyroidism. V was trimmed by 6 bases and J by 4 bases, leaving 19 bases between them. The CDR3 is 15 amino acids. Germline V lookup: CDR1 SNHLY, CDR2 FYNNEI. RNA transcripts were the template, and TCR beta CDR3 regions were amplified from them. An opening RT-PCR round employed HTBI primers and preceded a second-round multiplex PCR. TCRdb re-analysed the multiplex PCR reads in MiXCR, keeping a single row per CDR3 protein. The table has 660,000 or so distinct CDR3 sequences, roughly 41% seen once; the top ten hold more than 3%. Notes on the study in general: Appearing in blood as well were most expanded thyroid clonotypes above 0.001 frequency.

As for this clonotype: Its antigen is currently unknown.

Other autoimmune diseases, uncontrolled infections, pregnancy or lactation excluded patients from enrollment. This sequence was found in an adult man with Graves' ophthalmopathy. The sample comprised peripheral blood. V usage is TRBV2 and J usage is TRBJ2-7, with D possibly being TRBD1 (6 bases). CDR3 region: CASSPLRQDRYEQYF. The CDR3 coding sequence is TGTGCCAGCAGCCCCCTCCGACAGGATAGATACGAGCAGTACTTC.